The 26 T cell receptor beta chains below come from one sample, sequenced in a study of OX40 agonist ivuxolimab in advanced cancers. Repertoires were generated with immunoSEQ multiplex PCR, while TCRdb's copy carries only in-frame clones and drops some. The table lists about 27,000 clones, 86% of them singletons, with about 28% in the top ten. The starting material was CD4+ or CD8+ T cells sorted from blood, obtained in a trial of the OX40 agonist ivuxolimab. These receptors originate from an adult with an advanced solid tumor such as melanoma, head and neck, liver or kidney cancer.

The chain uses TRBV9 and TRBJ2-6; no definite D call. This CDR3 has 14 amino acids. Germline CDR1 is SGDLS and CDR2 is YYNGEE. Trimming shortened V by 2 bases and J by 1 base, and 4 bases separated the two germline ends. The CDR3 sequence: CASSVQSGANVLTF. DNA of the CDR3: TGTGCCAGCAGCGTTCAATCTGGGGCCAACGTCCTGACTTTC. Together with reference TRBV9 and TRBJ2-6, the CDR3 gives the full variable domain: DSGVTQTPKHLITATGQRVTLRCSPRSGDLSVYWYQQSLDQGLQFLIQYYNGEERAKGNILERFSAQQFPDLHSELNLSSLELGDSALYFCASSVQSGANVLTFGAGSRLTVL.

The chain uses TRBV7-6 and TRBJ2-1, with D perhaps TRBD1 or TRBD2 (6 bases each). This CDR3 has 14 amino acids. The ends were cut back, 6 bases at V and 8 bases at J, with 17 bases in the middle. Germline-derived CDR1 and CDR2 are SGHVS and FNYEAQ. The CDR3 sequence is CASSSPMGGDEQFF. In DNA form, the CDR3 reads TGTGCCAGCAGTTCCCCAATGGGGGGCGATGAGCAGTTCTTC.

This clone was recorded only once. CDR3 bases: TGTGCCAGCAGCTTACCAACCTACGAGCAGTACTTC. The encoded protein is CASSLPTYEQYF. The J gene is TRBJ2-7, the V gene TRBV7-9, with D hard to call. This CDR3 region has 12 residues. Germline values: CDR1 SEHNR, CDR2 FQNEAQ (reference sequence). V shed 2 bases and J shed 2 bases, with 4 bases lying between them.

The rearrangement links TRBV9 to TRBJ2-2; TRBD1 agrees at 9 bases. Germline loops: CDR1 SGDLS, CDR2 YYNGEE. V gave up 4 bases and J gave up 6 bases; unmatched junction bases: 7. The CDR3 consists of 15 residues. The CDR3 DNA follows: TGTGCCAGCAGCCCGCCGGGACAGGGCGCCGGGGAGCTGTTTTTT. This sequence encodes CASSPPGQGAGELFF.

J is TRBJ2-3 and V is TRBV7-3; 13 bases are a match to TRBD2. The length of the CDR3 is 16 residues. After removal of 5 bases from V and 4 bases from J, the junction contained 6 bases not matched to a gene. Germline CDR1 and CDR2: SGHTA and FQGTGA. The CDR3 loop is CASSLRTSGGADTQYF. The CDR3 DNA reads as TGTGCCAGCAGCCTTCGTACTAGCGGGGGGGCAGATACGCAGTATTTT.

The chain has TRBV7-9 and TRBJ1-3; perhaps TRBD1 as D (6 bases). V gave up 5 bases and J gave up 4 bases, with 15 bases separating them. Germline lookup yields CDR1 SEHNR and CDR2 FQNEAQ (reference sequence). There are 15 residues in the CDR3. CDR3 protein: CASSQHRVEGNTIYF. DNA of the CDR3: TGTGCCAGCAGCCAACACAGGGTCGAAGGAAACACCATATATTTT.

The CDR3: CASSLEGVLEQYF. The CDR3 DNA follows: TGCGCCAGCAGCTTGGAAGGGGTGTTAGAGCAGTACTTC. The chain links TRBV5-1 to TRBJ2-7, with a possible D match to TRBD1 (5 bases). Trimming shortened V by 0 bases and J by 7 bases, and 11 bases separated the two germline ends. CDR1 is SGHRS and CDR2 is YFSETQ in the germline V gene. This CDR3 comprises 13 residues.

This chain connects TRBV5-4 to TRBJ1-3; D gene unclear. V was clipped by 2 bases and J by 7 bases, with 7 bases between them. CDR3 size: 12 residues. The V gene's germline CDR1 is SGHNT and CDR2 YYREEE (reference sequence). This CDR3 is CASSFGGNTIYF. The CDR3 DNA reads TGTGCCAGCAGCTTCGGAGGGAACACCATATATTTT.

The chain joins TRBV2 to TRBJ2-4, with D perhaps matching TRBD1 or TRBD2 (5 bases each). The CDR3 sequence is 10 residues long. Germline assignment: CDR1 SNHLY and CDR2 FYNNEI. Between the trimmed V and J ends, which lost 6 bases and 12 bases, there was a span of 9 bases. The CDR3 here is CASSGDPQYF. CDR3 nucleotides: TGTGCCAGCAGCGGGGACCCTCAGTACTTC.

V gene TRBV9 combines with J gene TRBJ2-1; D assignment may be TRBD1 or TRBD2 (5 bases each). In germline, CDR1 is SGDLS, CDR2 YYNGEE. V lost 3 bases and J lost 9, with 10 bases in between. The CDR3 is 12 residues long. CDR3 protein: CASSGRGTEQFF. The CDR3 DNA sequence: TGTGCCAGCAGCGGGCGTGGGACTGAGCAGTTCTTC.

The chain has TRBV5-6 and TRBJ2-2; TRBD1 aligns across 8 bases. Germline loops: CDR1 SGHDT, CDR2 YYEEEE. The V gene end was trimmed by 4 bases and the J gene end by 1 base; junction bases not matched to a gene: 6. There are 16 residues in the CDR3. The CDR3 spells CASSGDRGRNTGELFF. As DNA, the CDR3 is TGTGCCAGCAGCGGCGACAGGGGCAGGAACACCGGGGAGCTGTTTTTT.

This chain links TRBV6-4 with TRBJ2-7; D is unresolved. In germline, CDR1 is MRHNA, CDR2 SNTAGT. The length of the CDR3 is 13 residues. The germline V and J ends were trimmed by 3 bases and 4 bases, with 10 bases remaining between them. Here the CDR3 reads CASSDYMRYEQYF. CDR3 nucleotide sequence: TGTGCCAGCAGTGATTACATGAGATACGAGCAGTACTTC.

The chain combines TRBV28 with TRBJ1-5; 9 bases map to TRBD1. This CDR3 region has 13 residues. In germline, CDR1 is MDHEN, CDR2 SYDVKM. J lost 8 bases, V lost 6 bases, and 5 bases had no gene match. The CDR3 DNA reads TGTGCCAGCAGCCACAGGGGGCTAGAGCCCCAGCATTTT. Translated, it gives CASSHRGLEPQHF.

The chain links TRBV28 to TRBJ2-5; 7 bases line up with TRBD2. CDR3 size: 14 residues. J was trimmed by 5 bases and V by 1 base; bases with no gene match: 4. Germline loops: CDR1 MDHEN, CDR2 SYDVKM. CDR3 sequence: CASSLLSGGETQYF. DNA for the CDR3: TGTGCCAGCAGTTTATTATCGGGAGGTGAGACCCAGTACTTC.

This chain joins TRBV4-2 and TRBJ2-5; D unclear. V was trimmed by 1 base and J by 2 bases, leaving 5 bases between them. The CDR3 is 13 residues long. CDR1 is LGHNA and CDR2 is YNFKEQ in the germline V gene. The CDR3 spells CASSQVGQETQYF. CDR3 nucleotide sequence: TGTGCCAGCAGCCAAGTGGGACAAGAGACCCAGTACTTC.

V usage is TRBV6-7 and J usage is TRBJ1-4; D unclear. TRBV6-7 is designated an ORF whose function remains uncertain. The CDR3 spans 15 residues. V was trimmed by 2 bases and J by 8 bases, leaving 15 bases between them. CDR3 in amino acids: CASSYPRKSLEKLFF. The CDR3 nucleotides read TGTGCCAGCAGTTACCCTCGAAAGTCTTTGGAAAAACTGTTTTTT.

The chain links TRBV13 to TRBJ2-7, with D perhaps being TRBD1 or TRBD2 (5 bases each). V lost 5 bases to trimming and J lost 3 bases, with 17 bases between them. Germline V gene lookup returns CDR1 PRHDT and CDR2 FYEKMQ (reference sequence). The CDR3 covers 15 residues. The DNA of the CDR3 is TGTGCCAGCAGCCTCTGGGGGAAAGGGATCTACGAGCAGTACTTC. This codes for CASSLWGKGIYEQYF.

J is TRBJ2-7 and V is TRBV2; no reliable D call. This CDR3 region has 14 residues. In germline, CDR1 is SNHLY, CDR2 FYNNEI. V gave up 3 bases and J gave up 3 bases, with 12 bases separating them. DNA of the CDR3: TGTGCCAGCAGTGAGTTGATTGGGTTCTACGAGCAGTACTTC. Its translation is CASSELIGFYEQYF. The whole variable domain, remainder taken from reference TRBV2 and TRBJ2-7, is EPEVTQTPSHQVTQMGQEVILRCVPISNHLYFYWYRQILGQKVEFLVSFYNNEISEKSEIFDDQFSVERPDGSNFTLKIRSTKLEDSAMYFCASSELIGFYEQYFGPGTRLTVT.

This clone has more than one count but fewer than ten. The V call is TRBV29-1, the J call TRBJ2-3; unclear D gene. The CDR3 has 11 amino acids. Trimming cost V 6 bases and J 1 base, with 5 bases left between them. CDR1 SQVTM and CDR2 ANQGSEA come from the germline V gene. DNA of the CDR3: TGCAGCGTCCAGGGCACAGATACGCAGTATTTT. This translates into CSVQGTDTQYF.

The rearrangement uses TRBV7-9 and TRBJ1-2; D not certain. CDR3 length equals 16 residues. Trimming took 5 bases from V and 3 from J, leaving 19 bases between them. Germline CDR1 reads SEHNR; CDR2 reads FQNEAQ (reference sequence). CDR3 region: CASSRSGLQKDYGYTF. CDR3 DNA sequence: TGTGCCAGCAGCCGGTCCGGACTACAGAAAGACTATGGCTACACCTTC.

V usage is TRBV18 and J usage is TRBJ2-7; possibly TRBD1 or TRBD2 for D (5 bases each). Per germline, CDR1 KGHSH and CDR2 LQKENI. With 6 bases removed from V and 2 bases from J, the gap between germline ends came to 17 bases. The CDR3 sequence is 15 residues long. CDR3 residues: CASSSSGPQPYEQYF. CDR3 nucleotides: TGTGCCAGCTCGTCGTCGGGGCCCCAGCCCTACGAGCAGTACTTC.

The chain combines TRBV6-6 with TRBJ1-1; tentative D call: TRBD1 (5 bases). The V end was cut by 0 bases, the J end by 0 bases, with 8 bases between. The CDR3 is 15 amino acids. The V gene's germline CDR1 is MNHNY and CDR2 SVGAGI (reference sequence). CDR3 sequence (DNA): TGTGCCAGCAGTTACTCAAAACAGGTGAACACTGAAGCTTTCTTT. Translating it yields CASSYSKQVNTEAFF.

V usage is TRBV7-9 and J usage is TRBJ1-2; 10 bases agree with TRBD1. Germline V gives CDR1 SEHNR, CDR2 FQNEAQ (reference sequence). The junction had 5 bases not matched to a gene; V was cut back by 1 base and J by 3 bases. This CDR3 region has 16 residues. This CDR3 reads CASSLDWDRGYYGYTF. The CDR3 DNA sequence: TGTGCCAGCAGCTTAGATTGGGACAGGGGTTACTATGGCTACACCTTC.

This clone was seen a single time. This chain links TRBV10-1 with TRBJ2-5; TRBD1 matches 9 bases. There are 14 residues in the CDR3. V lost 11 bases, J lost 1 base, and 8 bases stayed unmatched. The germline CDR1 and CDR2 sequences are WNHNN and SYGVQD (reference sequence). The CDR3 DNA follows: TGCGCCTACCAGGACAGGGGAGTCCAAGAGACCCAGTACTTC. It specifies CAYQDRGVQETQYF.

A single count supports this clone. The CDR3 here is CASAYTRAPQETQYF. The CDR3 nucleotides are TGTGCCAGCGCGTATACGCGGGCCCCCCAAGAGACCCAGTACTTC. V is TRBV6-6 and J is TRBJ2-5; D perhaps matches TRBD2 (5 bases). The CDR3 totals 15 residues. Germline values: CDR1 MNHNY, CDR2 SVGAGI (reference sequence). The ends were cut back, 8 bases at V and 1 base at J, with 17 bases in the middle.

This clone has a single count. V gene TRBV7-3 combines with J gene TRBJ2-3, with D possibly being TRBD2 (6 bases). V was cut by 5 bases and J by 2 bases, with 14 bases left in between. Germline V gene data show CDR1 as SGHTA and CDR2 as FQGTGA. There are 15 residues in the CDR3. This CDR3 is CASSPGGGVTDTQYF. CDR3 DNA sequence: TGTGCCAGCAGCCCTGGGGGAGGTGTCACAGATACGCAGTATTTT.